The 22 T cell receptor beta chains presented below share a single source sample, sequenced in a study of CD8+CD57+ T cells in acquired aplastic anemia. The template used for profiling TCR beta VDJ and CDR3 was genomic DNA. TCRdb ran MiXCR on the reads and lists one entry per CDR3 protein. The table shows about 160,000 distinct CDR3 sequences, with 40% to 55% occurring only once. Sequencing was done on patients that had shown CD8+CD57+ cell expansion by flow cytometry. The sample comprised sorted CD4+, CD8+, or CD8+CD57+ T cells (not recorded which) from PBMCs. All receptors derive from a human donor with aplastic anemia.

In the case of this clonotype: This may come from a read error, since a much larger clone is one base off. This chain joins TRBV5-1 and TRBJ2-3; D is perhaps TRBD1 or TRBD2 (5 bases each). V was shortened by 0 bases and J by 2 bases, with 10 bases between the two germline ends. The germline V gene encodes CDR1 SGHRS and CDR2 YFSETQ. This CDR3 contains 15 residues. CDR3 in DNA: TGCGCCAGCAGCTTGGGGGGACGGCCCACAGATACGCAGTATTTT. Its protein product is CASSLGGRPTDTQYF.

This clonotype occurred many times. V is TRBV6-5 and J is TRBJ2-7; D may be TRBD1 (5 bases). V was cut by 1 base and J by 3 bases, with 13 bases left in between. CDR1 and CDR2 (germline): MNHEY, SVGAGI. The CDR3 length is 15 residues. In DNA, the CDR3 is TGTGCCAGCAGTTACTTGGTAGGGGTTGGCTACGAGCAGTACGTC. Translation gives CASSYLVGVGYEQYV.

This clonotype was found once. The CDR3 protein is CASGLAGGWADTQYF. The CDR3 nucleotides read TGTGCCAGCGGACTAGCGGGGGGGTGGGCAGATACGCAGTATTTT. V gene TRBV7-3 combines with J gene TRBJ2-3; 15 nucleotides align to TRBD2. The length of the CDR3 is 15 residues. Trimming at V came to 8 bases and at J to 4 bases, leaving 4 bases not matched to a gene. Germline-derived CDR1 and CDR2 are SGHTA and FQGTGA.

The table lists this clonotype with many counts. The V call is TRBV29-1, the J call TRBJ2-3; TRBD2 agrees at 15 bases. From germline, CDR1 is SQVTM and CDR2 ANQGSEA. This CDR3 region has 15 residues. Germline trimming cut 7 bases from V and 4 bases from J; bases unmatched to any gene: 6. The CDR3 reads CSERTSGRGSDTQYF. The CDR3 nucleotides are TGCAGCGAGCGGACTAGCGGGAGGGGGTCAGATACGCAGTATTTT.

To note about this clonotype: Because it lacks the conserved phenylalanine or tryptophan at the end, this CDR3 is likely a read error. The gene calls are TRBV7-2 and TRBJ1-1; maybe TRBD1 (6 bases). There are 12 residues in the CDR3. The V gene's germline CDR1 is SGHTA and CDR2 FQGNSA. The germline V and J ends were trimmed by 5 bases and 4 bases, with 8 bases remaining between them. This CDR3 reads CASSEGVTEAFS. CDR3 DNA: TGTGCCAGCAGCGAGGGGGTCACTGAAGCTTTCTCT.

A few counts support this clonotype. One end of the junction varies from germline; a read error may be responsible. V usage is TRBV5-1 and J usage is TRBJ2-3; TRBD2 aligns across 11 bases. This CDR3 is 14 amino acids long. Germline CDR1 reads SGHRS; CDR2 reads YFSETQ. CDR3 DNA sequence: TGCGCCAGCACCGATAGCGGGGGGGCGGATACGCAGTACTTT. Protein: CASTDSGGADTQYF.

This clonotype was seen at least ten times. The CDR3 loop is CASSPTSSGGGETQYF. The CDR3 DNA reads TGTGCCAGCTCACCCACCTCATCGGGAGGAGGGGAGACCCAGTACTTC. The chain recombines TRBV18 with TRBJ2-5, with 7 bases aligning to TRBD2. Trimming cost V 3 bases and J 5 bases; bases outside gene matches: 12. This CDR3 spans 16 amino acids. Germline V lookup: CDR1 KGHSH, CDR2 LQKENI. The full variable domain, in which reference TRBV18 and TRBJ2-5 provide the parts outside the CDR3, is NAGVMQNPRHLVRRRGQEARLRCSPMKGHSHVYWYRQLPEEGLKFMVYLQKENIIDESGMPKERFSAEFPKEGPSILRIQQVVRGDSAAYFCASSPTSSGGGETQYFGPGTRLLVL.

The chain combines TRBV29-1 with TRBJ2-5; 8 positions match TRBD2. Germline loops: CDR1 SQVTM, CDR2 ANQGSEA. The CDR3 extends over 14 amino acids. J lost 1 base, V lost 8 bases, and 9 bases had no gene match. The CDR3 bases are TGCAGCCCTATCACGGCGGGAGGCCAAGAGACCCAGTACTTC. This sequence encodes CSPITAGGQETQYF. Supplemented by reference TRBV29-1 and TRBJ2-5, the full variable domain reads SAVISQKPSRDICQRGTSLTIQCQVDSQVTMMFWYRQQPGQSLTLIATANQGSEATYESGFVIDKFPISRPNLTFSTLTVSNMSPEDSSIYLCSPITAGGQETQYFGPGTRLLVL.

This clonotype was detected ten times or more. The rearrangement links TRBV6-2 or TRBV6-3 to TRBJ2-7; TRBD1 is a possible D gene (5 bases). CDR1 and CDR2 from the germline V gene are MNHEY and SVGEGT. This CDR3 is 14 amino acids long. Trimming removed 4 bases from V and 4 bases from J, with 14 bases in between. The CDR3 sequence is CASSFSWGMYEQYF. CDR3 nucleotides: TGTGCCAGCAGTTTCTCATGGGGCATGTACGAGCAGTACTTC.

The rearrangement uses TRBV19 and TRBJ2-1; 7 nucleotides match TRBD2. CDR1 is LNHDA and CDR2 is SQIVND in the germline V gene (reference sequence). The ends lost 6 bases at V and 8 bases at J; junction bases unmatched: 4. The CDR3 sequence is 12 residues long. The CDR3 nucleotides are TGTGCCAGTAGGACTAGCAGCTATGAGCAGTTCTTC. Translating gives CASRTSSYEQFF.

The CDR3 loop reads CASSLGLAVYEQFF. In DNA, the CDR3 is TGTGCCAGCAGCTTAGGACTAGCGGTCTACGAGCAGTTCTTC. This chain connects TRBV7-8 to TRBJ2-1; 9 bases are shared with TRBD2. Trimming cost V 1 base and J 10 bases; bases outside gene matches: 5. This CDR3 spans 14 amino acids. CDR1 SGHVS and CDR2 FQNEAQ come from the germline V gene.

This rearrangement joins TRBV10-3 to TRBJ1-2, with D maybe TRBD1 (6 bases). Germline V gene lookup returns CDR1 ENHRY and CDR2 SYGVKD. V was shortened by 4 bases and J by 3 bases, with 12 bases between the two germline ends. The CDR3 loop spans 14 amino acids. The CDR3 here is CAISGTDYYYGYTF. The CDR3 region has the DNA TGTGCCATCAGTGGGACAGACTATTACTATGGCTACACCTTC.

In this sample, this clonotype turned up a few times. The gene calls are TRBV28 and TRBJ1-1, with D hard to call. The germline gives CDR1 MDHEN, CDR2 SYDVKM. The V gene lost 2 bases and the J gene lost 4 bases, with 14 bases spanning the gap. The CDR3 extends over 15 amino acids. CDR3 sequence reads: CASSLTRPRSTEAFF. In DNA, the CDR3 is TGTGCCAGCAGTTTAACCCGTCCTAGGAGCACTGAAGCTTTCTTT.

In this sample, this clonotype turned up many times. CDR3 loop: CASSAVGWDEQFF. In DNA, the CDR3 is TGCGCCAGCAGCGCCGTGGGGTGGGATGAGCAGTTCTTC. The chain recombines TRBV5-1 with TRBJ2-1; D remains unclear. The CDR3 length is 13 residues. Deletions cut 4 bases from V and 8 bases from J, with 13 bases between. Germline CDR1 and CDR2: SGHRS and YFSETQ.

The chain carries TRBV6-1 and TRBJ2-1; D is uncertain. The CDR3 sequence is 11 residues long. With 1 base removed from V and 6 bases from J, the gap between germline ends came to 1 base. Germline-derived CDR1 and CDR2 are MNHNS and SASEGT. DNA for the CDR3: TGTGCCAGCAGTGAAGGCAATGAGCAGTTCTTC. This gives the protein CASSEGNEQFF.

Remarks on this clonotype: Just one base apart from a much larger clone, this may be a read error. V is TRBV11-2 and J is TRBJ1-2, with D hard to call. CDR3 length: 13 residues. Trimming removed 4 bases at V and 8 bases at J, with 14 bases between. Germline values: CDR1 SGHAT, CDR2 FQNNGV. Written as DNA, the CDR3 is TGTGCCAGCAGCTACTTCGACGGCGGCGGCTACACCTTC. Translation gives CASSYFDGGGYTF.

J is TRBJ2-7 and V is TRBV12-3 or TRBV12-4; no firm D call. The V and J ends lost 6 bases and 2 bases respectively, with 8 bases between them. This CDR3 has 12 amino acids. The CDR3 here is CASRREAYEQYF. CDR3 coding DNA: TGTGCCAGCAGACGAGAAGCCTACGAGCAGTACTTC.

This clonotype has a count of ten or more. V and J are TRBV12-3 or TRBV12-4 and TRBJ1-1, with D hard to call. This CDR3 is 11 amino acids long. V was pared by 7 bases and J by 0 bases, with 3 bases between. In DNA form, the CDR3 reads TGTGCCAGCACCCTGAACACTGAAGCTTTCTTT. Translating gives CASTLNTEAFF.

In this sample, this clonotype turned up a few times. The V and J genes are TRBV20-1 and TRBJ1-5; D uncertain. V was trimmed by 3 bases and J by 5 bases, leaving 11 bases between them. The CDR3 has 13 amino acids. Germline V gene data show CDR1 as DFQATT and CDR2 as SNEGSKA (reference sequence). The CDR3 nucleotides read TGCAGTGCTAGTTGGAGGCCGGATCAGCCCCAGCATTTT. Its translation: CSASWRPDQPQHF.

About this clonotype: This CDR3 fails to terminate in the conserved phenylalanine or tryptophan, so it likely reflects a read error. The limits of the CDR3 on the DNA are not certain, so only TCRdb's listed CDR3 is given. This chain links TRBV12-3 or TRBV12-4 with TRBJ1-6; the table gives TRBD1 as D, unverified against the DNA. Termini included, the CDR3 measures 10 amino acids. The CDR3 sequence is CASSPTASSY.

This clonotype is medium-sized (0.01 to 0.1%). The chain carries TRBV25-1 and TRBJ1-2; TRBD1 agrees at 7 bases. The CDR3 is made up of 14 amino acids. V gave up 8 bases and J gave up 5 bases; unmatched junction bases: 11. The germline V gene encodes CDR1 MGHDK and CDR2 SYGVNS. The CDR3 bases are TGTGCCAGCGGACCGCCGGGACAGCTTTATGGCTACACCTTC. Its translation: CASGPPGQLYGYTF.

This clonotype was observed a single time. V usage is TRBV20-1 and J usage is TRBJ2-7; 7 bases are a match to TRBD1. CDR3 length: 14 residues. The junction had 9 bases not matched to a gene; V was cut back by 1 base and J by 6 bases. Germline V CDR1 and CDR2: DFQATT, SNEGSKA (reference sequence). In DNA form, the CDR3 reads TGCAGTGCTAGAGGGGGCCCTACAGGGGTCGAGCAGTACTTC. It is translated as CSARGGPTGVEQYF.